This is a list of T cell receptor beta chains from one sample in a study of cytomegalovirus exposure and HLA in healthy donors. Here immunoSEQ multiplex PCR was the method, and the copy in TCRdb shows in-frame clones only, minus some. The sample records roughly 160,000 clones, about 72% being singletons. The sequenced material came from PBMCs. Receptors were obtained from a man aged 25-45 years in good health and CMV-seropositive. CDR3s include the opening cysteine and the closing phenylalanine or tryptophan. Each record gives: V gene, clone size, J gene, D gene, CDR3 protein, CDR3 DNA. A D gene is named only where the DNA matches it firmly. Clone size is shown for a subset of rows, as once, few, many or a class of expanded clone.

V gene: TRBV25-1
clone size: -
J gene: TRBJ2-7
D gene: -
CDR3 protein: CASSAPTGLDSYEQYF
CDR3 DNA: TGTGCCAGCAGTGCACCTACAGGGCTCGACTCCTACGAGCAGTACTTC

V gene: TRBV29-1
clone size: -
J gene: TRBJ2-3
D gene: -
CDR3 protein: CSVELQFTDTQYF
CDR3 DNA: TGCAGCGTTGAGTTGCAGTTCACAGATACGCAGTATTTT

V gene: TRBV28
clone size: -
J gene: TRBJ1-5
D gene: TRBD1
CDR3 protein: CASSLGSGGYSNQPQHF
CDR3 DNA: TGTGCCAGCAGTTTGGGATCAGGGGGGTATAGCAATCAGCCCCAGCATTTT

V gene: TRBV5-1
clone size: -
J gene: TRBJ2-3
D gene: TRBD2
CDR3 protein: CASTDPIGGADTQYF
CDR3 DNA: TGCGCCAGCACCGATCCGATCGGGGGGGCAGATACGCAGTATTTT

V gene: TRBV19
clone size: -
J gene: TRBJ1-2
D gene: -
CDR3 protein: CASSISANYGYTF
CDR3 DNA: TGTGCCAGTAGTATATCCGCTAACTATGGCTACACCTTC

V gene: TRBV7-2
clone size: once
J gene: TRBJ1-4
D gene: TRBD1
CDR3 protein: CASREGAATNEKLFF
CDR3 DNA: TGTGCCAGCCGGGAGGGGGCTGCAACTAATGAAAAACTGTTTTTT

V gene: TRBV9
clone size: -
J gene: TRBJ1-3
D gene: -
CDR3 protein: CASSDDLFGGNTIYF
CDR3 DNA: TGTGCCAGCAGCGACGACCTTTTCGGGGGAAACACCATATATTTT

V gene: TRBV27
clone size: -
J gene: TRBJ2-2
D gene: TRBD1
CDR3 protein: CASSWTGSPGELFF
CDR3 DNA: TGTGCCAGCAGCTGGACAGGGTCCCCCGGGGAGCTGTTTTTT

V gene: TRBV2
clone size: -
J gene: TRBJ2-5
D gene: -
CDR3 protein: CASSEYRGAGETQYF
CDR3 DNA: TGTGCCAGCAGTGAATACCGGGGGGCTGGGGAGACCCAGTACTTC

V gene: TRBV30
clone size: -
J gene: TRBJ1-4
D gene: -
CDR3 protein: CAWSREKLFF
CDR3 DNA: TGTGCCTGGAGCCGGGAAAAACTGTTTTTT

V gene: TRBV30
clone size: -
J gene: TRBJ2-7
D gene: TRBD1
CDR3 protein: CAWSAPGQGAEQYF
CDR3 DNA: TGTGCCTGGAGTGCCCCGGGACAGGGGGCTGAGCAGTACTTC

V gene: TRBV7-2
clone size: -
J gene: TRBJ2-3
D gene: TRBD1
CDR3 protein: CASSLATGGTDTQYF
CDR3 DNA: TGTGCCAGCAGCTTAGCTACAGGGGGCACAGATACGCAGTATTTT

V gene: TRBV5-6
clone size: -
J gene: TRBJ1-4
D gene: TRBD1
CDR3 protein: CASSFGQGGEKLFF
CDR3 DNA: TGTGCCAGCAGCTTCGGACAGGGCGGCGAAAAACTGTTTTTT

V gene: TRBV28
clone size: -
J gene: TRBJ1-2
D gene: TRBD1
CDR3 protein: CASSTTGTGRYGYTF
CDR3 DNA: TGTGCCAGCAGTACAACCGGGACAGGCAGATATGGCTACACCTTC

V gene: TRBV19
clone size: few
J gene: TRBJ2-7
D gene: TRBD2
CDR3 protein: CASSTIGTSAYEQYF
CDR3 DNA: TGTGCCAGTAGTACCATCGGGACTAGCGCCTACGAGCAGTACTTC

V gene: TRBV5-1
clone size: -
J gene: TRBJ1-6
D gene: TRBD1
CDR3 protein: CASSLWDRDNSPLHF
CDR3 DNA: TGCGCCAGCAGCTTGTGGGACAGGGATAATTCACCCCTCCACTTT

V gene: TRBV5-4
clone size: -
J gene: TRBJ2-1
D gene: -
CDR3 protein: CASSLGGSSYNEQFF
CDR3 DNA: TGTGCCAGCAGCTTGGGGGGCAGCTCCTACAATGAGCAGTTCTTC

V gene: TRBV28
clone size: -
J gene: TRBJ1-5
D gene: -
CDR3 protein: CASSLPRGHQPQHF
CDR3 DNA: TGTGCCAGCAGTTTGCCCAGGGGACATCAGCCCCAGCATTTT

V gene: TRBV10-1
clone size: -
J gene: TRBJ2-1
D gene: TRBD2
CDR3 protein: CASSEGPGLAIEQFF
CDR3 DNA: TGCGCCAGCAGTGAGGGTCCGGGACTAGCTATTGAGCAGTTCTTC

V gene: TRBV23-1
clone size: few
J gene: TRBJ1-1
D gene: -
CDR3 protein: CASSQSRGADTEAFF
CDR3 DNA: TGCGCCAGCAGTCAATCTCGGGGGGCGGACACTGAAGCTTTCTTT

V gene: TRBV19
clone size: -
J gene: TRBJ2-3
D gene: -
CDR3 protein: CASSPRREFYVTDTQYF
CDR3 DNA: TGTGCCAGTAGTCCTCGGAGGGAGTTTTATGTGACAGATACGCAGTATTTT

V gene: TRBV9
clone size: -
J gene: TRBJ1-2
D gene: TRBD1
CDR3 protein: CASSSTGADRSGYTF
CDR3 DNA: TGTGCCAGCAGCTCCACAGGGGCCGACCGCTCTGGCTACACCTTC

V gene: TRBV5-4
clone size: -
J gene: TRBJ1-1
D gene: -
CDR3 protein: CASSLEREAFF
CDR3 DNA: TGTGCCAGCAGCTTGGAAAGGGAGGCTTTCTTT

V gene: TRBV9
clone size: -
J gene: TRBJ2-3
D gene: TRBD1
CDR3 protein: CASSVVSAGQGPHTQYF
CDR3 DNA: TGTGCCAGCAGCGTAGTATCGGCGGGACAGGGTCCCCATACGCAGTATTTT

V gene: TRBV6-1
clone size: -
J gene: TRBJ2-7
D gene: TRBD2
CDR3 protein: CASTDPPGGREQYF
CDR3 DNA: TGTGCCAGCACCGACCCCCCGGGGGGTCGCGAGCAGTACTTC

V gene: TRBV27
clone size: few
J gene: TRBJ2-1
D gene: -
CDR3 protein: CASSSSSEQFF
CDR3 DNA: -

V gene: TRBV10-3
clone size: -
J gene: TRBJ2-3
D gene: TRBD1
CDR3 protein: CATKGASTDTQYF
CDR3 DNA: TGTGCCACCAAGGGGGCTAGCACAGATACGCAGTATTTT

V gene: TRBV2
clone size: once
J gene: TRBJ1-5
D gene: TRBD1
CDR3 protein: CASRKTGGNQPQHF
CDR3 DNA: TGTGCCAGCAGAAAGACAGGGGGCAATCAGCCCCAGCATTTT

V gene: TRBV6-4
clone size: -
J gene: TRBJ2-3
D gene: -
CDR3 protein: CASARTNTDTQYF
CDR3 DNA: TGTGCCAGCGCTAGGACTAACACAGATACGCAGTATTTT

V gene: TRBV7-3
clone size: -
J gene: TRBJ2-1
D gene: TRBD1
CDR3 protein: CASSPRAGTGQSEQFF
CDR3 DNA: TGTGCCAGCAGCCCCAGGGCGGGGACAGGGCAATCTGAGCAGTTCTTC

V gene: TRBV29-1
clone size: -
J gene: TRBJ2-2
D gene: TRBD1
CDR3 protein: CSGLLPGQETGELFF
CDR3 DNA: TGCAGCGGTCTATTACCGGGACAGGAGACCGGGGAGCTGTTTTTT

V gene: TRBV5-1
clone size: -
J gene: TRBJ2-5
D gene: -
CDR3 protein: CASSLATLDWAGETQYF
CDR3 DNA: TGCGCCAGCAGCTTGGCAACCCTGGACTGGGCCGGGGAGACCCAGTACTTC

V gene: TRBV28
clone size: -
J gene: TRBJ2-7
D gene: TRBD1
CDR3 protein: CASKDRVRTYEQYF
CDR3 DNA: TGTGCCAGCAAAGACAGGGTAAGAACCTACGAGCAGTACTTC

V gene: TRBV12-5
clone size: -
J gene: TRBJ1-1
D gene: -
CDR3 protein: CASDPQGATEAFF
CDR3 DNA: TGTGCTAGTGATCCACAGGGAGCCACTGAAGCTTTCTTT

V gene: TRBV9
clone size: -
J gene: TRBJ2-1
D gene: -
CDR3 protein: CASSAPKGGNNEQFF
CDR3 DNA: TGTGCCAGCAGCGCCCCTAAAGGAGGGAACAATGAGCAGTTCTTC

V gene: TRBV7-2
clone size: -
J gene: TRBJ2-7
D gene: TRBD2
CDR3 protein: CASSFRLAGGSYEQYF
CDR3 DNA: TGTGCCAGCAGCTTCAGACTAGCGGGGGGCTCCTACGAGCAGTACTTC

V gene: TRBV15
clone size: -
J gene: TRBJ2-5
D gene: -
CDR3 protein: CATSRDTGSETQYF
CDR3 DNA: TGTGCCACCAGCAGAGACACAGGGTCCGAGACCCAGTACTTC